What follows are 19 T cell receptor beta chains derived from one specimen sequenced in a study of monozygotic twins with inflammatory bowel disease. TCRdb reprocessed the 5' RACE reads, keeping one entry per CDR3 protein, no DNA. This sample's clone table lists about 160,000 distinct CDR3 sequences. Specimen: blood. The receptor set was obtained from a human donor with ulcerative colitis or Crohn's disease, or a healthy co-twin of an affected twin (not recorded which).

The chain uses TRBV7-8 and TRBJ2-7; TCRdb's D call of TRBD2 is untestable without DNA. Germline V gene data show CDR1 as SGHVS and CDR2 as FQNEAQ. The CDR3 is made up of 16 amino acids. The CDR3 loop is CASSLLQTSIPYEQYF.

The chain has TRBV4-3 and TRBJ2-6; TCRdb's D gene call, TRBD2, goes unchecked for lack of DNA. Per the germline V gene, CDR1 is LGHNA and CDR2 is YSLEER. The CDR3 sequence is 18 residues long. CDR3 protein: CASSQVPSGSLGANVLTF.

The chain links TRBV12-3 or TRBV12-4 to TRBJ2-7; the TCRdb call, TRBD1, lacks DNA for checking. CDR3 length equals 15 residues. CDR3 protein: CASSLDGTVTYEQYF.

V usage is TRBV7-8 and J usage is TRBJ2-7; the TCRdb call, TRBD2, lacks DNA for checking. CDR3 length: 16 residues. The germline gives CDR1 SGHVS, CDR2 FQNEAQ. CDR3 amino acids: CASSLVSATALFEQYF. The full variable domain, in which reference TRBV7-8 and TRBJ2-7 provide the parts outside the CDR3, is GAGVSQSPRYKVAKRGQDVALRCDPISGHVSLFWYQQALGQGPEFLTYFQNEAQLDKSGLPSDRFFAERPEGSVSTLKIQRTQQEDSAVYLCASSLVSATALFEQYFGPGTRLTVT.

The genes are TRBV29-1 and TRBJ1-2; TCRdb indicates TRBD1, and absent DNA this call remains unverified. Germline V gives CDR1 SQVTM, CDR2 ANQGSEA. The CDR3 runs to 14 residues. The CDR3 is CSVEGTGEGGGYTF.

This CDR3 is CSATEGTANSPLHF. The rearrangement links TRBV20-1 to TRBJ1-6; lacking DNA, the TRBD1 call made by TCRdb goes unchecked. Germline loops: CDR1 DFQATT, CDR2 SNEGSKA (reference sequence). This CDR3 contains 14 residues.

CDR3: CASSLVDSNYGYTF. The chain uses TRBV18 and TRBJ1-2. CDR1 is KGHSH and CDR2 is LQKENI in the germline V gene. The CDR3 has 14 amino acids.

The chain carries TRBV7-2 and TRBJ2-7; without DNA, the TCRdb call of TRBD1 cannot be checked. Germline V gives CDR1 SGHTA, CDR2 FQGNSA. The length of the CDR3 is 15 residues. CDR3 sequence: CASSNGQGSSYEQYF.

The chain has TRBV11-3 and TRBJ2-1; TCRdb's assignment of TRBD2 cannot be checked, as there is no DNA. The CDR3 has 13 residues. In germline, CDR1 is SGHNT, CDR2 YENEEA. The CDR3 protein is CASSLLAVNEQFF.

The chain employs TRBV6-5 and TRBJ1-2; TCRdb returns TRBD1, unconfirmable since there is no DNA. The CDR3 totals 14 residues. CDR1 MNHEY and CDR2 SVGAGI come from the germline V gene. This chain's CDR3 is CASSYDRGHLGSTF.

V gene TRBV20-1 combines with J gene TRBJ1-5. Germline CDR1 and CDR2: DFQATT and SNEGSKA (reference sequence). The length of the CDR3 is 15 residues. CDR3 loop: CSARVAGIRNQPQHF.

This rearrangement joins TRBV7-2 to TRBJ2-7. Germline-derived CDR1 and CDR2 are SGHTA and FQGNSA. This CDR3 region has 13 residues. The CDR3: CASSSGTALGQYF.

The chain couples TRBV12-3 or TRBV12-4 to TRBJ2-6; TCRdb's D call, TRBD1, is unchecked because there is no DNA. This CDR3 region has 18 residues. The CDR3 spells CASSLFASRGSGANVLTF.

The rearrangement links TRBV29-1 to TRBJ2-7; the TCRdb call, TRBD1, lacks DNA for checking. CDR1 SQVTM and CDR2 ANQGSEA come from the germline V gene. The CDR3 is made up of 11 amino acids. The CDR3 reads CSGSQGSEQYF.

This chain connects TRBV4-2 to TRBJ2-2; TCRdb names TRBD1, which stays unverified in the absence of DNA. Germline V gene data show CDR1 as LGHNA and CDR2 as YNFKEQ. The CDR3 is 15 amino acids. CDR3 residues: CASSQEDINTGELFF.

The chain uses TRBV19 and TRBJ2-2. The germline V gene encodes CDR1 LNHDA and CDR2 SQIVND (reference sequence). CDR3 size: 17 residues. This CDR3 reads CASSIDLETPNTGELFF.

The gene calls are TRBV20-1 and TRBJ2-1; lacking DNA, the TRBD1 call made by TCRdb goes unchecked. The CDR3 extends over 12 amino acids. Germline values: CDR1 DFQATT, CDR2 SNEGSKA (reference sequence). CDR3 region: CSAQVGDNEQFF.

The rearrangement uses TRBV5-5 and TRBJ1-1; the D call of TRBD1 rests on TCRdb alone, since no DNA is present to check it. Per the germline V gene, CDR1 is SGHKS and CDR2 is YYEKEE (reference sequence). The CDR3 loop spans 14 amino acids. The CDR3: CASSLTGGNTEAFF.

CDR3 loop: CASSTLYRDSEQYF. V usage is TRBV7-8 and J usage is TRBJ2-7; absent DNA, TCRdb's TRBD1 call cannot be checked. This CDR3 contains 14 residues. Germline V gene sequence: CDR1 SGHVS, CDR2 FQNEAQ.